This TCR beta chain was recovered during a study of blood T cells in healthy people across ages. With a J-beta primer mix and a sample-barcoded 5' primer, a second PCR ran 7 to 11 cycles. TCRdb reanalysed the 5' RACE reads using MiXCR and keeps one entry per CDR3 protein. This sample has about 640,000 distinct CDR3 sequences; around three fifths occur once, and the top ten carry over 30%. Sequencing used blood. This TCR came from a man between 60 and 75 years old in good health.

The CDR3 sequence is CASSQEIGTGDRFYEQYF. DNA for the CDR3: TGCGCCAGCAGCCAAGAGATAGGGACAGGGGACCGTTTTTACGAGCAGTACTTC. J is TRBJ2-7 and V is TRBV4-1; 10 positions agree with TRBD1. V trimming: 0 bases; J trimming: 4 bases; junction bases outside the gene matches: 12. The CDR3 spans 18 residues. The germline V gene encodes CDR1 MGHRA and CDR2 YSYEKL.